This TCR beta chain was recorded in a study of T cell changes during pregnancy in multiple sclerosis. Trimming shortened V by 4 bases and J by 5 bases, and 9 bases separated the two germline ends. CDR3 length equals 12 residues. CDR1 and CDR2 from the germline V gene are SGHNT and YYREEE (reference sequence). The data were produced by immunoSEQ multiplex PCR, yet TCRdb's version contains in-frame clones alone and is incomplete. The sample has about 36,000 clones, approximately 92% seen once. The sequence came from a female donor with multiple sclerosis, enrolled in a pregnancy study. The chain recombines TRBV5-4 with TRBJ2-5; D remains unclear. Material: PBMCs (not recorded whether the cells were cultured). CDR3 nucleotide sequence: TGTGCCAGCAGCGGTCCCACGGAGACCCAGTACTTC. Translating it yields CASSGPTETQYF.